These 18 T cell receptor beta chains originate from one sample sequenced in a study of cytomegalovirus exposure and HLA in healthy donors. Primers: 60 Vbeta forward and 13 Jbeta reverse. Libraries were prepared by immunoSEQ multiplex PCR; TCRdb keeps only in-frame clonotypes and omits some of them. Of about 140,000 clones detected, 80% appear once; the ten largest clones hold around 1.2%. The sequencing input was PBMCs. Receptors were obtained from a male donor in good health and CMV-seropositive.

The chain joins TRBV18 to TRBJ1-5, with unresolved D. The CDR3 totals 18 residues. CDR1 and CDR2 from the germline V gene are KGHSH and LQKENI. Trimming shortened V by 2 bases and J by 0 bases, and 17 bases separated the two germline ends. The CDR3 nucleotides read TGTGCCAGCTCACCAGGCTCAAGGGCGGGGTATAGCAATCAGCCCCAGCATTTT. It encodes CASSPGSRAGYSNQPQHF.

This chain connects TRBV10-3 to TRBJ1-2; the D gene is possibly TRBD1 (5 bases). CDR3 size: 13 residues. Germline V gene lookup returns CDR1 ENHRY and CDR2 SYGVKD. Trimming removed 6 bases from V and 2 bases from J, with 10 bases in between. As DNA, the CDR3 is TGTGCCATCAGGGATCAGGGAAACTATGGCTACACCTTC. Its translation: CAIRDQGNYGYTF.

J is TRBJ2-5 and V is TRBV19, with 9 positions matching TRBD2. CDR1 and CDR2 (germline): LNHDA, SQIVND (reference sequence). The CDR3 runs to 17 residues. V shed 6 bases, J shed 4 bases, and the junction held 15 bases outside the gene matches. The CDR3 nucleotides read TGTGCCAGTAGCGTGGGTAGCGGGGGAGAGATTGGAGAGACCCAGTACTTC. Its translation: CASSVGSGGEIGETQYF.

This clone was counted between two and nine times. CDR3 nucleotides: TGCGCCAGCAGCTTAGCAAGGACTAGCGGGGGGAAAGTTGAGACCCAGTACTTC. Translation gives CASSLARTSGGKVETQYF. This chain uses TRBV5-1 with TRBJ2-5; 14 bases agree with TRBD2. The CDR3 consists of 18 residues. Germline V gene lookup returns CDR1 SGHRS and CDR2 YFSETQ. V shed 2 bases, J shed 5 bases, and the junction held 11 bases outside the gene matches.

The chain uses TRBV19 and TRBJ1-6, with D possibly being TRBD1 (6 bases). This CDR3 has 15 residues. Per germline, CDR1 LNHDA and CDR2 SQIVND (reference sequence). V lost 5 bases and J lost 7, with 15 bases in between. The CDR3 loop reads CASSGRQVVNSPLHF. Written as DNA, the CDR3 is TGTGCCAGTAGTGGTCGACAGGTAGTAAATTCACCCCTCCACTTT.

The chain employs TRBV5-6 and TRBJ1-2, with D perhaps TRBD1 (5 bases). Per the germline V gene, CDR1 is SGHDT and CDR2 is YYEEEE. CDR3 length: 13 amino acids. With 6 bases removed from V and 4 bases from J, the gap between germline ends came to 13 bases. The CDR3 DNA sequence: TGTGCCAGCACCCCAACCGGGGGCTATGGCTACACCTTC. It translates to CASTPTGGYGYTF.

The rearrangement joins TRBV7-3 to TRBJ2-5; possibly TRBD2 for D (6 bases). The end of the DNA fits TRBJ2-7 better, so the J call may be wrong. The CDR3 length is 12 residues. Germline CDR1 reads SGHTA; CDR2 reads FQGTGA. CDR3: CAFVASVYEQYF. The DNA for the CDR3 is TGTGCCTTTGTCGCTAGCGTTTACGAGCAGTACTTC.

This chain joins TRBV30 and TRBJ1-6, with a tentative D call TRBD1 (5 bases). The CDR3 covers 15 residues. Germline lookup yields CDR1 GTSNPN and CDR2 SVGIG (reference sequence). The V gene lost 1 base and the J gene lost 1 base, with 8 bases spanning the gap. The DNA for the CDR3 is TGTGCCTGGAGTGAGGGGCAGTCCTATAATTCACCCCTCCACTTT. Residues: CAWSEGQSYNSPLHF.

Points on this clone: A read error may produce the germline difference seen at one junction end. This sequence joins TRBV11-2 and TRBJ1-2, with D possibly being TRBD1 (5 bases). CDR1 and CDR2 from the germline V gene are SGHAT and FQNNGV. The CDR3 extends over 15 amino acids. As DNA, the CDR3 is TGTGCCAGCAGCTTAGAAAAGACCCGGACACCAGTAATCTCCTTC. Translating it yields CASSLEKTRTPVISF.

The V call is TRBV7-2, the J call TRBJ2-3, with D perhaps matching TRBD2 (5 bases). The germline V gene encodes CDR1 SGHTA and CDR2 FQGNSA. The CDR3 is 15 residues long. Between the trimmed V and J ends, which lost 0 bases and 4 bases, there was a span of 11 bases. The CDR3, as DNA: TGTGCCAGCAGCTTAGCTCCTTTTAGCGCAGATACGCAGTATTTT. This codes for CASSLAPFSADTQYF.

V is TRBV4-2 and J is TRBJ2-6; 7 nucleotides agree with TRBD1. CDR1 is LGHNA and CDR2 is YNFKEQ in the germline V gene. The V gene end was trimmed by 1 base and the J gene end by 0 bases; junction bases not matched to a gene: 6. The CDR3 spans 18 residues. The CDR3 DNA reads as TGTGCCAGCAGCCAAGTAGGACAGGTGGGCTCTGGGGCCAACGTCCTGACTTTC. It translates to CASSQVGQVGSGANVLTF.

CDR3 region: CASSLPGTGGDGYTF. The CDR3 region has the DNA TGTGCCAGCAGCCTGCCCGGGACAGGGGGCGATGGCTACACCTTC. The chain joins TRBV7-9 to TRBJ1-2; 12 bases align to TRBD1. This CDR3 has 15 residues. V lost 5 bases and J lost 6; bases outside the gene matches: 7. CDR1 SEHNR and CDR2 FQNEAQ come from the germline V gene (reference sequence).

As DNA, the CDR3 is TGTGCCAGCAGCGTAGAAGAAGGTAGCGGCACAGATACGCAGTATTTT. This gives the protein CASSVEEGSGTDTQYF. The V and J genes are TRBV9 and TRBJ2-3, with D possibly being TRBD2 (5 bases). Trimming shortened V by 0 bases and J by 1 base, and 12 bases separated the two germline ends. Germline V gene lookup returns CDR1 SGDLS and CDR2 YYNGEE. This CDR3 spans 16 amino acids.

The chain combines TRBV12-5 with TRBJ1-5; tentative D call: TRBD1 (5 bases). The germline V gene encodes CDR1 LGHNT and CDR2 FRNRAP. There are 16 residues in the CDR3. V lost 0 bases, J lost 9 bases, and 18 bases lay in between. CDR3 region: CASGLVQAIKNRPQHF. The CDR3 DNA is TGTGCTAGTGGTTTGGTACAGGCTATCAAGAATAGGCCCCAGCATTTT.

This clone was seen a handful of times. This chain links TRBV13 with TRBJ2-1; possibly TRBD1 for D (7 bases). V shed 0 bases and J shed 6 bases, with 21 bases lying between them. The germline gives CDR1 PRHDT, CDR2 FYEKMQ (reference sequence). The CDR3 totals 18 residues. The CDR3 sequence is CASSLGPRGVVLSNEQFF. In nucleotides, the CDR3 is TGTGCCAGCAGCTTAGGCCCCAGGGGGGTCGTCTTGTCCAATGAGCAGTTCTTC.

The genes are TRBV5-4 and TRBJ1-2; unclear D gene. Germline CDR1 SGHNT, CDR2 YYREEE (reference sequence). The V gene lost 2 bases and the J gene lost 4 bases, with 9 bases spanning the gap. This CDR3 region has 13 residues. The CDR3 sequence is CASSLSATYGYTF. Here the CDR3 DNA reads TGTGCCAGCAGCTTAAGCGCCACCTATGGCTACACCTTC.

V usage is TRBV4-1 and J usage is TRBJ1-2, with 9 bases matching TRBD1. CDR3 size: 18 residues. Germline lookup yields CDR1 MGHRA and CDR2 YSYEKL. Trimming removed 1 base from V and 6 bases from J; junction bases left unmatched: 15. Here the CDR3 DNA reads TGCGCCAGCAGCCAAGGGCACCGGGACAGGGAATCATGGGATGGCTACACCTTC. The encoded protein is CASSQGHRDRESWDGYTF.

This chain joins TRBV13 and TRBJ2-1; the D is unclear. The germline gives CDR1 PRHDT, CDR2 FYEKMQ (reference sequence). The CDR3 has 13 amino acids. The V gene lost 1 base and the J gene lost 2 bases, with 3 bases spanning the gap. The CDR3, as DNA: TGTGCCAGCAGCTTAGTAGCCTACAATGAGCAGTTCTTC. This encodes CASSLVAYNEQFF. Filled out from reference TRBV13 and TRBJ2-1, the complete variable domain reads AAGVIQSPRHLIKEKRETATLKCYPIPRHDTVYWYQQGPGQDPQFLISFYEKMQSDKGSIPDRFSAQQFSDYHSELNMSSLELGDSALYFCASSLVAYNEQFFGPGTRLTVL.